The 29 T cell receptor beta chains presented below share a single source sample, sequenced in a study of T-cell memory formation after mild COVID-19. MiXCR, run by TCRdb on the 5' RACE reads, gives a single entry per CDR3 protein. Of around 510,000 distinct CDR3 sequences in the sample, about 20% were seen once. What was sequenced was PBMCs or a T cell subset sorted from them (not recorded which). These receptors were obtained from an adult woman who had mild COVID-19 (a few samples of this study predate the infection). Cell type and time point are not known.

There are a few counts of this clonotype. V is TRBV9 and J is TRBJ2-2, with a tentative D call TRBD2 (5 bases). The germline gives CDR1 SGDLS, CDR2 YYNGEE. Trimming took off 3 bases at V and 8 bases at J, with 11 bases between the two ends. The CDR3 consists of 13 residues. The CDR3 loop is CASSASGWGELFF. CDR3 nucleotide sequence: TGTGCCAGCAGCGCATCGGGATGGGGGGAGCTGTTTTTT. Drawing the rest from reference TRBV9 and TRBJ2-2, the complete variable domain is DSGVTQTPKHLITATGQRVTLRCSPRSGDLSVYWYQQSLDQGLQFLIQYYNGEERAKGNILERFSAQQFPDLHSELNLSSLELGDSALYFCASSASGWGELFFGEGSRLTVL.

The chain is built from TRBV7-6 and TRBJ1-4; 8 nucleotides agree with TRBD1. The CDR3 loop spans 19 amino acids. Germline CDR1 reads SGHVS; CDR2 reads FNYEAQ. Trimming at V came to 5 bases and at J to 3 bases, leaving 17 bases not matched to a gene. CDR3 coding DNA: TGTGCCAGCAGCGGATCGGACAGGGTGGGGATTTTGCCTAATGAAAAACTGTTTTTT. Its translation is CASSGSDRVGILPNEKLFF.

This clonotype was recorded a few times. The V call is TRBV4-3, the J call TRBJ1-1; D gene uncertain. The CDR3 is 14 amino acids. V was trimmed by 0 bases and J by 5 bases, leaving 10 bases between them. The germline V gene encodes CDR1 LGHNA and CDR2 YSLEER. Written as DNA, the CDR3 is TGCGCCAGCAGCCAAGATGGGAAGGGAACTGAAGCTTTCTTT. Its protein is CASSQDGKGTEAFF.

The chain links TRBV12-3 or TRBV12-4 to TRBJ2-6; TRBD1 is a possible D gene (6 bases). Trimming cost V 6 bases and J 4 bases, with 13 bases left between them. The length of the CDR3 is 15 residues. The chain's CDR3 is CASREHRAGANVLTF. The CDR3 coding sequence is TGTGCCAGCAGGGAACACAGGGCCGGGGCCAACGTCCTGACTTTC.

The CDR3 DNA reads TGTGCCAGCAGCTTAGTGATCCCTCTCCAGGGGGAAATGGGTTTAGCCAAAAACATTCAGTACTTC. This translates into CASSLVIPLQGEMGLAKNIQYF. The chain recombines TRBV11-2 with TRBJ2-4, with 7 bases that match TRBD1. The junction had 21 bases not matched to a gene; V was cut back by 1 base and J by 0 bases. The CDR3 runs to 22 residues. Germline lookup yields CDR1 SGHAT and CDR2 FQNNGV.

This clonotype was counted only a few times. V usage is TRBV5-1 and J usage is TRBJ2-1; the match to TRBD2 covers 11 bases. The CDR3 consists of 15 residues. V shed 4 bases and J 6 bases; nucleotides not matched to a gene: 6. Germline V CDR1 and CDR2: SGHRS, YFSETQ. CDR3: CASSILAGVANEQFF. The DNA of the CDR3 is TGCGCCAGCAGCATACTAGCGGGAGTGGCCAATGAGCAGTTCTTC. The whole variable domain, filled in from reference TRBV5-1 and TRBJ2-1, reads KAGVTQTPRYLIKTRGQQVTLSCSPISGHRSVSWYQQTPGQGLQFLFEYFSETQRNKGNFPGRFSGRQFSNSRSEMNVSTLELGDSALYLCASSILAGVANEQFFGPGTRLTVL.

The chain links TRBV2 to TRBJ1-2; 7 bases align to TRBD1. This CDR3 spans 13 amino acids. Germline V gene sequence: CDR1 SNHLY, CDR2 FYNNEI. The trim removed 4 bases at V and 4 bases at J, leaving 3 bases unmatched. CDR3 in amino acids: CASSGGGIYGYTF. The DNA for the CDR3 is TGTGCCAGCAGTGGAGGGGGCATCTATGGCTACACCTTC.

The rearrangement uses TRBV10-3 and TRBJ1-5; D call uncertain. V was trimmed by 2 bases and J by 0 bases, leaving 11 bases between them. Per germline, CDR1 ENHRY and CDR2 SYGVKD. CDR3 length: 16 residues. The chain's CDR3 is CAISEGLAYSNQPQHF. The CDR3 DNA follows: TGTGCCATCAGTGAGGGGCTAGCCTATAGCAATCAGCCCCAGCATTTT.

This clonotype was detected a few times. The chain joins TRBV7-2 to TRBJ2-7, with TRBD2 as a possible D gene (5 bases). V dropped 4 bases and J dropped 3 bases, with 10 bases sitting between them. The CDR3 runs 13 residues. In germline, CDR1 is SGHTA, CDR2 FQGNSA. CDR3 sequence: CASSSDSHYEQYF. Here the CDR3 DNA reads TGTGCCAGCAGCTCGGACTCGCACTACGAGCAGTACTTC.

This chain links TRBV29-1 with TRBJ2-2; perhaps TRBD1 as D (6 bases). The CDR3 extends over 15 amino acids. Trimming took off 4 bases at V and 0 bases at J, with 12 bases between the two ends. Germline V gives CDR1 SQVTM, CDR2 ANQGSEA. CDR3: CSVAGTYANTGELFF. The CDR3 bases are TGCAGCGTTGCTGGGACATATGCGAACACCGGGGAGCTGTTTTTT.

The CDR3 bases are TGTGCCAGCAGCCCACCGGGAGCCAGACACGAGCAGTACTTC. Protein sequence: CASSPPGARHEQYF. This rearrangement joins TRBV11-3 to TRBJ2-7; D may be TRBD2 (6 bases). CDR3 size: 14 residues. CDR1 SGHNT and CDR2 YENEEA come from the germline V gene. Trimming stripped 5 bases from V and 5 bases from J, with 16 bases between.

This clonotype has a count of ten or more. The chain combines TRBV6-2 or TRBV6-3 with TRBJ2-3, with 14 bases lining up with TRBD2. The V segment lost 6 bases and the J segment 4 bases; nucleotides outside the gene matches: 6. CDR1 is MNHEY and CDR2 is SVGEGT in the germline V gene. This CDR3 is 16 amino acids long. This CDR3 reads CASRKMGLAGADTQYF. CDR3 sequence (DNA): TGTGCCAGCAGAAAGATGGGACTAGCGGGAGCAGATACGCAGTATTTT.

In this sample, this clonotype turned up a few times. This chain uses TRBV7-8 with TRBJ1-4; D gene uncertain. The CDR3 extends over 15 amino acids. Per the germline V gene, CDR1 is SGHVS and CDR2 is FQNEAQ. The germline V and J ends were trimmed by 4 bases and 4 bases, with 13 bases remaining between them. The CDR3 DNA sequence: TGTGCCAGCAGCTCAGACCGTCCTTATAATGAAAAACTGTTTTTT. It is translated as CASSSDRPYNEKLFF.

The DNA of the CDR3 is TGTGCCACCTCCGTGGGGCTTGATTTCTACAATGAGCAGTTCTTC. Protein: CATSVGLDFYNEQFF. V gene TRBV15 combines with J gene TRBJ2-1, with D possibly being TRBD1 (5 bases). Trimming stripped 8 bases from V and 3 bases from J, with 17 bases between. From germline, CDR1 is LNHNV and CDR2 YYDKDF (reference sequence). This CDR3 is 15 amino acids long.

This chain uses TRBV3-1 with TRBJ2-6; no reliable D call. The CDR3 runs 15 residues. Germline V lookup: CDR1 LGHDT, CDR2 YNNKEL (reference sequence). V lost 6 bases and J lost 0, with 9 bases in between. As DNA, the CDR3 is TGTGCCAGCAGTCCCCACGGCTCTGGGGCCAACGTCCTGACTTTC. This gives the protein CASSPHGSGANVLTF.

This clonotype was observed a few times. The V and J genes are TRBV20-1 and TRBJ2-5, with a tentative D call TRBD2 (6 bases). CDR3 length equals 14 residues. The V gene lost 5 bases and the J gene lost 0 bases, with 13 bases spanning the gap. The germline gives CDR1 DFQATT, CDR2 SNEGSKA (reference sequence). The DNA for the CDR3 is TGCAGTGCTCCGCATCTAGCGTACCAAGAGACCCAGTACTTC. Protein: CSAPHLAYQETQYF.

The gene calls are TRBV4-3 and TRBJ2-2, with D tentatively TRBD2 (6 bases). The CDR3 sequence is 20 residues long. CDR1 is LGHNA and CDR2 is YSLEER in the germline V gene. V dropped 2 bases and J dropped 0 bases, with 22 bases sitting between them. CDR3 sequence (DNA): TGCGCCAGCAGCCAACCCGGAGGGTCTTTGACCATCTCGAACACCGGGGAGCTGTTTTTT. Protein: CASSQPGGSLTISNTGELFF.

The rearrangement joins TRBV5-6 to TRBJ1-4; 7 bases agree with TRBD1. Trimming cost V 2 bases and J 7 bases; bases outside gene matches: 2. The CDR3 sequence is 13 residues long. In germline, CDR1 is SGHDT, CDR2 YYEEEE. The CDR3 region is CASSFGDSEKLFF. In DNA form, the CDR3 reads TGTGCCAGCAGCTTCGGGGACAGTGAAAAACTGTTTTTT. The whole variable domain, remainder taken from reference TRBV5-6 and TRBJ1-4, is DAGVTQSPTHLIKTRGQQVTLRCSPKSGHDTVSWYQQALGQGPQFIFQYYEEEERQRGNFPDRFSGHQFPNYSSELNVNALLLGDSALYLCASSFGDSEKLFFGSGTQLSVL.

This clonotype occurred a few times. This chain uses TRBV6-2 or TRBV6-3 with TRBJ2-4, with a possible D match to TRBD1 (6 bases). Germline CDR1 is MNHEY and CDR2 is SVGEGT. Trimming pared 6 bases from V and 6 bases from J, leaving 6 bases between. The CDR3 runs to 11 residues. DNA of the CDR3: TGTGCCAGCAGGACAGGAAACATTCAGTACTTC. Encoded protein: CASRTGNIQYF.

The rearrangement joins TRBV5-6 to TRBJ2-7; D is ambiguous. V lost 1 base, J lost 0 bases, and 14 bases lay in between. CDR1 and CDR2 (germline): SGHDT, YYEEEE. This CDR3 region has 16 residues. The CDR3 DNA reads TGTGCCAGCAGCTTGCCCGGTTGGGGAAGCTCCTACGAGCAGTACTTC. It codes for CASSLPGWGSSYEQYF. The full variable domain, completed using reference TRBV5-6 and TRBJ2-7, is DAGVTQSPTHLIKTRGQQVTLRCSPKSGHDTVSWYQQALGQGPQFIFQYYEEEERQRGNFPDRFSGHQFPNYSSELNVNALLLGDSALYLCASSLPGWGSSYEQYFGPGTRLTVT.

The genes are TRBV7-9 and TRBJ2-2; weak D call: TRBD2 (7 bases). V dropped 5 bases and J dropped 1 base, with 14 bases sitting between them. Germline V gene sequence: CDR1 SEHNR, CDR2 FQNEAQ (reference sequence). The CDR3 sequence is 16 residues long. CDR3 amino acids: CASSPEGGVNTGELFF. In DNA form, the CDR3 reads TGTGCCAGCAGCCCCGAGGGGGGGGTGAACACCGGGGAGCTGTTTTTT.

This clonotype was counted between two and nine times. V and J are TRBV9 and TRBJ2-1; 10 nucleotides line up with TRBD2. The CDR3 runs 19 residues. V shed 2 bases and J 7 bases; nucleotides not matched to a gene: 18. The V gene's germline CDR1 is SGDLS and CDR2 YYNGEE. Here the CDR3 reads CASSVSISSGRATVNEQFF. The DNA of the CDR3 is TGTGCCAGCAGCGTTAGTATTTCGAGCGGGAGGGCCACGGTGAATGAGCAGTTCTTC. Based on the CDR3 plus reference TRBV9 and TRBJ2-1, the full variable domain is DSGVTQTPKHLITATGQRVTLRCSPRSGDLSVYWYQQSLDQGLQFLIQYYNGEERAKGNILERFSAQQFPDLHSELNLSSLELGDSALYFCASSVSISSGRATVNEQFFGPGTRLTVL.

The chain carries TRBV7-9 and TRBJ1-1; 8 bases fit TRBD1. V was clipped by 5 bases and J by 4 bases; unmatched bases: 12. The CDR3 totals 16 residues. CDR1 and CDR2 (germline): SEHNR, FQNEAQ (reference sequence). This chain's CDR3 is CASSPRQGSLSTEAFF. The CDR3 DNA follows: TGTGCCAGCAGCCCTCGACAGGGGAGTTTGTCCACTGAAGCTTTCTTT.

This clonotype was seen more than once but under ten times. This CDR3 is CASRGGGADEKLFF. As DNA, the CDR3 is TGTGCCAGTCGGGGCGGGGGCGCGGACGAAAAACTGTTTTTT. V usage is TRBV7-9 and J usage is TRBJ1-4, with D tentatively TRBD1 (6 bases). The CDR3 covers 14 residues. The ends were cut back, 9 bases at V and 8 bases at J, with 19 bases in the middle. The germline gives CDR1 SEHNR, CDR2 FQNEAQ (reference sequence).

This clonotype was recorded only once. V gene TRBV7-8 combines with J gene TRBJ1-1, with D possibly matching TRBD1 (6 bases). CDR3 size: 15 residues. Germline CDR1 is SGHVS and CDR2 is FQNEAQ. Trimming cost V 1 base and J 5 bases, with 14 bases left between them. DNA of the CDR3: TGTGCCAGCAGCTTAGTTCCAGGGGAGGCGACTGAAGCTTTCTTT. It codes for CASSLVPGEATEAFF.

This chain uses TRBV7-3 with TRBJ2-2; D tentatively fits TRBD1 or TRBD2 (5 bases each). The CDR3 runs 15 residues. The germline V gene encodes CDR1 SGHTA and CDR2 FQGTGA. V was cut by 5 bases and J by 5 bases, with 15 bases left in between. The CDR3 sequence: CASSPFGRETGELFF. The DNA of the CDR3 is TGTGCCAGCAGCCCCTTCGGCAGGGAGACCGGGGAGCTGTTTTTT.

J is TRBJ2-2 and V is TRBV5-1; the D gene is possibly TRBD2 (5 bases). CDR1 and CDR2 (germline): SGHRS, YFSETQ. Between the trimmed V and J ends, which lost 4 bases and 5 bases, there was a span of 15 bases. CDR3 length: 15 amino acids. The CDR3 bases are TGCGCCAGCAGCCGGATGGGAGTTGGGACCGGGGAGCTGTTTTTT. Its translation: CASSRMGVGTGELFF.

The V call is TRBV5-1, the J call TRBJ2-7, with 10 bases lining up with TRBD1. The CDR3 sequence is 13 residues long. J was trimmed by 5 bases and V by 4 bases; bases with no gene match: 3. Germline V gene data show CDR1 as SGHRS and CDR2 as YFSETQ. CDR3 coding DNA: TGCGCCAGCAGCATGACAGGGGGCGACGAGCAGTACTTC. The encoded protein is CASSMTGGDEQYF.

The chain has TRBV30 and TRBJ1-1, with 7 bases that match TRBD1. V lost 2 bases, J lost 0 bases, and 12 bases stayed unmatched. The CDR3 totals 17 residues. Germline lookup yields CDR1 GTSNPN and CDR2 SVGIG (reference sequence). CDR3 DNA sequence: TGTGCCTGGAGTAAATTACAGGGGAGAGGTATGAACACTGAAGCTTTCTTT. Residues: CAWSKLQGRGMNTEAFF.